A selection of T cell receptor beta chains follows, all from one sample in a study of shared clonotypes between healthy human individuals. Profiled with immunoSEQ multiplex PCR; TCRdb holds only in-frame clones, not every one. The profile covers approximately 2.5 million clones, with roughly 93% appearing a single time and more than 0.35% taken by the ten largest. The sequencing input was naive CD4+ T cells from PBMCs. Receptor source: a man in his late teens or twenties in good health. Some clones in this sample may be carry-over from other donors' samples. CDR3s include the opening cysteine and the closing phenylalanine or tryptophan. The D gene is left open where the match is weak. The size entry is marked missing in some rows and otherwise reads once, few, many or a size class.

TRBV18	TRBJ1-1	-	TRBD1	TGTGCCAGCTCACCTGGAGGACAGGGGAACACTGAAGCTTTCTTT	CASSPGGQGNTEAFF
TRBV5-1	TRBJ2-1	-	TRBD2	TGCGCCAGTGGACTAGCGGCGCGCCCAAGCTCCTACAATGAGCAGTTCTTC	CASGLAARPSSYNEQFF
TRBV9	TRBJ2-1	-	-	TGTGCCAGCAGCGCGAGGACGGAGTACAATGAGCAGTTCTTC	CASSARTEYNEQFF
TRBV7-2	TRBJ2-2	-	TRBD1	TGTGCCAGCAGCTCACGGGACAGGGGGACCGGGGAGCTGTTTTTT	CASSSRDRGTGELFF
TRBV4-1	TRBJ2-1	-	-	TGCGCCAGCAGCCCCACTAGGTACTACAATGAGCAGTTCTTC	CASSPTRYYNEQFF
TRBV6-1	TRBJ2-2	-	TRBD2	TGTGCCAGCAACCCTAGCGGGAGGCGCACCGGGGAGCTGTTTTTT	CASNPSGRRTGELFF
TRBV7-8	TRBJ2-7	-	TRBD2	TGTGCCAGCAGCCTTAGCCTCCCCGGGACTAGTGGGCAGTACTTC	CASSLSLPGTSGQYF
TRBV30	TRBJ2-3	-	TRBD2	TGTGCCTCAGAGCGGGAGGGCCCGTCAGATACGCAGTATTTT	CASEREGPSDTQYF
TRBV18	TRBJ2-7	once	TRBD2	TGTGCCAGCTCACCCGGGAGGGGGATCCACGAGCAGTACTTC	CASSPGRGIHEQYF
TRBV6-1	TRBJ1-5	-	TRBD1	TGTGCCAGCAGTGCGGGGACAGGGGGCGTGAATCAGCCCCAGCATTTT	CASSAGTGGVNQPQHF
TRBV7-3	TRBJ1-1	-	-	TGTGCCAGCAGCTTAAGTAGGGCATGGAACACTGAAGCTTTCTTT	CASSLSRAWNTEAFF
TRBV29-1	TRBJ2-5	-	-	TGCAGCGTTGTGGGGGGCTTAGGGACCCAGTACTTC	CSVVGGLGTQYF
TRBV30	TRBJ1-2	once	TRBD1	TGTGCCTCTGACAGGGAGTATGGCTACACCTTC	CASDREYGYTF
TRBV28	TRBJ2-7	-	TRBD2	TGTGCCAGCAGTTTTTACGGGACTAGCGGGAGGGCCCGCTACGAGCAGTACTTC	CASSFYGTSGRARYEQYF
TRBV27	TRBJ2-2	-	-	TGTGCCAGCAGGGAGGGGCGCAGCACCGGGGAGCTGTTTTTT	CASREGRSTGELFF
TRBV11-2	TRBJ1-3	-	-	TGTGCCAGCACCAACCCCATATACAGGAGCTCTGGAAACACCATATATTTT	CASTNPIYRSSGNTIYF
TRBV25-1	TRBJ2-1	-	TRBD2	TGTGCCAGCTCAACCCGAACCAGCGGGAGTGTGGTCCAGCAGTTCTTC	CASSTRTSGSVVQQFF
TRBV19	TRBJ1-2	once	-	TGTGCCAGTAAGTTGGTGGGGGACGCTCGCCCTCCCTATGGCTACACCTTC	CASKLVGDARPPYGYTF
TRBV10-3	TRBJ2-7	-	TRBD1	TGTGCCATCAGCCCTACCGGGACAGGGAGCTCCTACGAGCAGTACTTC	CAISPTGTGSSYEQYF
TRBV5-1	TRBJ2-1	-	TRBD2	TGCGCCAGCAGCCCCGGACTAGCGGGAGTCCATGAGCAGTTCTTC	CASSPGLAGVHEQFF
TRBV11-1	TRBJ1-5	-	TRBD1	TGTGCCAGCGGTCGGGACAGAGATCAGCCCCAGCATTTT	CASGRDRDQPQHF
TRBV29-1	TRBJ2-1	-	-	TGCAGCGTTTCTGGGGGGTCGTCCTACAATGAGCAGTTCTTC	CSVSGGSSYNEQFF
TRBV7-6	TRBJ1-4	-	-	TGTGCCAGCACCCCCGGGGGTAAACTTTCCCATGAAAAACTGTTTTTT	CASTPGGKLSHEKLFF
TRBV9	TRBJ2-2	-	TRBD1	TGTGCCAGCAGCGTAGAGATTTTAACCGGGACAGGGGGGACCGGGGAGCTGTTTTTT	CASSVEILTGTGGTGELFF
TRBV4-3	TRBJ1-2	-	-	TGCGCCAGCAGCTCTTTAGGACGGCACTATGGCTACACCTTC	CASSSLGRHYGYTF
TRBV6-5	TRBJ1-3	-	-	TGTGCCAGCAGTCCAACCGGGGGCAACACCATATATTTT	CASSPTGGNTIYF
TRBV18	TRBJ2-7	-	-	TGTGCCAGCTCACCATTCCGGGAACCTAAGGCCGAGCAGTACTTC	CASSPFREPKAEQYF
TRBV11-2	TRBJ2-7	-	TRBD1	TGTGCCAGCAGCTCTAACAGGGGGAAAGCCTACGAGCAGTACTTC	CASSSNRGKAYEQYF
TRBV9	TRBJ2-7	-	TRBD1	TGTGCCAGCAGGCTGAAACAGGGGGCAGCCTACGAGCAGTACTTC	CASRLKQGAAYEQYF
TRBV11-3	TRBJ2-2	once	-	TGTGCCAGCAGCTTCATGGGGTCCGGGGAGCTGTTTTTT	CASSFMGSGELFF
TRBV28	TRBJ1-1	once	TRBD1	TGTGCCAGCAGATTTTCAGGGGGGGTGGGCACTGAAGCTTTCTTT	CASRFSGGVGTEAFF
TRBV29-1	TRBJ2-1	-	TRBD2	TGCAGCGTTGAAGTGGCTAGCGGGGAGCAGTTCTTC	CSVEVASGEQFF
TRBV27	TRBJ2-7	few	-	TGTGCCAGCAGTCAACGGACAGCCCACGAGCAGTACTTC	CASSQRTAHEQYF
TRBV7-2	TRBJ2-1	-	TRBD2	TGTGCCAGCAGTTCAAGCGGGAGGGCCTTCCGGGAGCAGTTCTTC	CASSSSGRAFREQFF
TRBV27	TRBJ1-5	-	TRBD1	TGTGCCAGCAGTTTAGGTCGCGGACAGGGGATCGGCAATCAGCCCCAGCATTTT	CASSLGRGQGIGNQPQHF
TRBV28	TRBJ1-2	-	-	TGTGCCAGCAGACACCTTTCTGGGTTAGGCTATGGCTACACCTTC	CASRHLSGLGYGYTF
TRBV19	TRBJ2-2	-	-	TGTGCCAGTAGTATTCCCCCCCCCGGGGAGCTGTTTTTT	CASSIPPPGELFF
TRBV29-1	TRBJ2-5	-	-	TGCAGCGTTGAAGGCAGGGGAGAGACCCAGTACTTC	CSVEGRGETQYF
TRBV5-1	TRBJ2-5	-	TRBD2	TGCGCCAGCAGCTTGACACTAGCGGGAGATCGGGAGACCCAGTACTTC	CASSLTLAGDRETQYF
TRBV5-1	TRBJ2-6	once	TRBD1	TGCGCCAGCAGCTTGGCGACAGGGTCTGGGGCCAACGTCCTGACTTTC	CASSLATGSGANVLTF